The 26 T cell receptor beta chains below come from one sample, sequenced in a study of cytomegalovirus exposure and HLA in healthy donors. PCR employed 60 Vbeta and 13 Jbeta primers. Some clones are missing from TCRdb's copy, which holds only in-frame ones; the method was immunoSEQ multiplex PCR. This sample has under 200,000 clones; about 85% occur once, and the top ten carry around 4.3%. Sequencing was carried out using PBMCs. These receptors came from a woman aged 45-60 years in good health and CMV-seropositive.

J is TRBJ1-2 and V is TRBV7-2; D is possibly TRBD1 (6 bases). Germline loops: CDR1 SGHTA, CDR2 FQGNSA. V was trimmed by 0 bases and J by 7 bases, leaving 9 bases between them. The length of the CDR3 is 13 residues. CDR3 sequence reads: CASSLAGGRGYTF. In DNA form, the CDR3 reads TGTGCCAGCAGCTTAGCAGGGGGTCGTGGCTACACCTTC.

This chain links TRBV7-6 with TRBJ1-1; 9 nucleotides agree with TRBD1. With 5 bases clipped from V and 2 bases from J, the junction kept 6 bases outside the gene matches. The germline CDR1 and CDR2 sequences are SGHVS and FNYEAQ. There are 15 residues in the CDR3. CDR3 DNA: TGTGCCAGCAGCGCCCGGACAGGGGCAAACACTGAAGCTTTCTTT. Its translation: CASSARTGANTEAFF.

This clone was counted between two and nine times. The sample has other DNA sequences that encode this CDR3 too. The chain joins TRBV7-6 to TRBJ1-6, with D perhaps matching TRBD1 (5 bases). The CDR3 consists of 14 residues. Trimming left V 5 bases short and J 6 bases short, with 11 bases between. CDR1 and CDR2 (germline): SGHVS, FNYEAQ. Written as DNA, the CDR3 is TGTGCCAGCAGCCCCGGGGGTCCTAATTCACCCCTCCACTTT. Translated: CASSPGGPNSPLHF.

V is TRBV11-3 and J is TRBJ2-3; D is perhaps TRBD2 (6 bases). V lost 5 bases and J lost 5, with 11 bases in between. Germline assignment: CDR1 SGHNT and CDR2 YENEEA. The length of the CDR3 is 13 residues. DNA of the CDR3: TGTGCCAGCAGCCGCACTAGCCGAGATACGCAGTATTTT. It translates to CASSRTSRDTQYF.

This clone was seen just once. The chain has TRBV10-3 and TRBJ2-2; TRBD2 matches 15 bases. CDR3 size: 16 residues. After removal of 3 bases from V and 6 bases from J, the junction contained 2 bases not matched to a gene. CDR1 ENHRY and CDR2 SYGVKD come from the germline V gene. The CDR3 nucleotides read TGTGCCATCAGTGATGGACTAGCGGGGGGGCCCGGGGAGCTGTTTTTT. Amino acids: CAISDGLAGGPGELFF.

This chain joins TRBV7-9 and TRBJ1-3; 7 bases are shared with TRBD1. The germline V gene encodes CDR1 SEHNR and CDR2 FQNEAQ (reference sequence). V lost 4 bases to trimming and J lost 2 bases; unmatched junction nucleotides: 8. This CDR3 region has 16 residues. The CDR3: CASSSDRWLAGNTIYF. The DNA of the CDR3 is TGTGCCAGCAGCTCGGACAGGTGGTTAGCTGGAAACACCATATATTTT.

This chain connects TRBV5-1 to TRBJ1-1; the D gene is possibly TRBD1 (6 bases). Germline CDR1 and CDR2: SGHRS and YFSETQ. V was pared by 3 bases and J by 0 bases, with 18 bases between. This CDR3 spans 17 amino acids. CDR3 sequence (DNA): TGCGCCAGCAGCTCGGGCCCAGGGGCAAGACTGAACACTGAAGCTTTCTTT. Translating gives CASSSGPGARLNTEAFF. Full variable domain (outside the CDR3, taken from reference TRBV5-1 and TRBJ1-1): KAGVTQTPRYLIKTRGQQVTLSCSPISGHRSVSWYQQTPGQGLQFLFEYFSETQRNKGNFPGRFSGRQFSNSRSEMNVSTLELGDSALYLCASSSGPGARLNTEAFFGQGTRLTVV.

The gene calls are TRBV20-1 and TRBJ2-1; D may be TRBD2 (6 bases). The germline V gene has CDR1 DFQATT and CDR2 SNEGSKA (reference sequence). V lost 4 bases and J lost 8, with 9 bases in between. The CDR3 runs to 11 residues. DNA of the CDR3: TGCAGTGCTACGGAGGGGTATGAGCAGTTCTTC. It translates to CSATEGYEQFF.

V gene TRBV7-2 combines with J gene TRBJ2-3; 8 bases are a match to TRBD2. V lost 3 bases and J lost 3; bases outside the gene matches: 5. Germline CDR1 is SGHTA and CDR2 is FQGNSA. The CDR3 runs to 15 residues. The CDR3 DNA reads as TGTGCCAGCAGCTTCCCGATAGCGGGGACAGATACGCAGTATTTT. Its translation: CASSFPIAGTDTQYF.

The chain links TRBV11-2 to TRBJ2-3; 8 bases are shared with TRBD2. The CDR3 length is 17 residues. CDR1 and CDR2 (germline): SGHAT, FQNNGV. Trimming at V came to 5 bases and at J to 2 bases, leaving 12 bases not matched to a gene. CDR3 amino acids: CASSNPRLASVTDTQYF. The CDR3 nucleotides are TGTGCCAGCAGCAACCCCCGACTAGCGTCGGTCACAGATACGCAGTATTTT.

This clone has just one count. The chain is built from TRBV4-1 and TRBJ2-1; weak D call: TRBD2 (5 bases). The CDR3 contains 14 residues. The germline V gene has CDR1 MGHRA and CDR2 YSYEKL. The V end was cut by 3 bases, the J end by 9 bases, with 15 bases between. This CDR3 is CASSQGMGGGEQFF. The CDR3 DNA sequence: TGCGCCAGCAGCCAGGGTATGGGTGGAGGTGAGCAGTTCTTC.

The chain carries TRBV5-4 and TRBJ2-7; 8 bases match TRBD2. This CDR3 contains 16 residues. Germline CDR1 reads SGHNT; CDR2 reads YYREEE (reference sequence). Trimming took 3 bases from V and 2 from J; bases not matched to a gene: 10. CDR3 coding DNA: TGTGCCAGCAGCTCCTACGCGGGGGGCCTAACCTACGAGCAGTACTTC. It is translated as CASSSYAGGLTYEQYF. The whole variable domain, filled in from reference TRBV5-4 and TRBJ2-7, reads ETGVTQSPTHLIKTRGQQVTLRCSSQSGHNTVSWYQQALGQGPQFIFQYYREEENGRGNFPPRFSGLQFPNYSSELNVNALELDDSALYLCASSSYAGGLTYEQYFGPGTRLTVT.

There are a few counts of this clone. V usage is TRBV7-2 and J usage is TRBJ2-1; TRBD1 matches at 7 bases. Per germline, CDR1 SGHTA and CDR2 FQGNSA. This CDR3 region has 15 residues. Losses at the gene ends were 1 base for V and 4 bases for J; bases not matched to a gene: 4. CDR3 sequence reads: CASSLDHRGYNEQFF. The CDR3 DNA sequence: TGTGCCAGCAGCTTAGACCACAGGGGATACAATGAGCAGTTCTTC.

The CDR3 DNA reads as TGTGCCAGCAGCCTCCCTTATCAGCCCCAGCATTTT. Residues: CASSLPYQPQHF. The chain joins TRBV4-2 to TRBJ1-5; D gene unclear. CDR1 is LGHNA, CDR2 YNFKEQ, per germline. Trimming removed 4 bases from V and 5 bases from J, with 6 bases in between. The CDR3 is 12 amino acids.

In its sample, this clone was seen a few times. V usage is TRBV7-9 and J usage is TRBJ1-3; 10 bases fit TRBD1. This CDR3 contains 14 residues. Germline V gene lookup returns CDR1 SEHNR and CDR2 FQNEAQ (reference sequence). V trimming: 6 bases; J trimming: 7 bases; junction bases outside the gene matches: 6. CDR3 DNA: TGTGCCAGCAGGCAAGTGGGACAGGGGAACACCATATATTTT. It is translated as CASRQVGQGNTIYF.

This clone was counted once. The gene calls are TRBV19 and TRBJ1-4; D gene ambiguous. Germline V gene lookup returns CDR1 LNHDA and CDR2 SQIVND (reference sequence). CDR3 length: 14 residues. Trimming pared 4 bases from V and 0 bases from J, leaving 6 bases between. The CDR3 loop reads CASSTHATNEKLFF. CDR3 nucleotides: TGTGCCAGTAGTACACACGCAACTAATGAAAAACTGTTTTTT.

The chain carries TRBV9 and TRBJ2-7, with 9 bases fitting TRBD2. This CDR3 region has 16 residues. Unmatched junction bases numbered 11, after V lost 3 bases and J lost 4 bases. Germline CDR1 and CDR2: SGDLS and YYNGEE. The CDR3 loop is CASSANPLAGMYEQYF. Written as DNA, the CDR3 is TGTGCCAGCAGCGCTAATCCCCTAGCGGGAATGTACGAGCAGTACTTC.

This clone has a single count. J is TRBJ2-2 and V is TRBV5-1; 12 nucleotides match TRBD1. CDR1 is SGHRS, CDR2 YFSETQ, per germline. The CDR3 is made up of 17 amino acids. Germline trimming cut 7 bases from V and 6 bases from J; bases unmatched to any gene: 13. The CDR3 nucleotides read TGCGCCAGCGGAACCGGGACAGGGGGCGCGGGGGCCGGGGAGCTGTTTTTT. It specifies CASGTGTGGAGAGELFF. The variable domain in full, with the rest retrieved from reference TRBV5-1 and TRBJ2-2, is KAGVTQTPRYLIKTRGQQVTLSCSPISGHRSVSWYQQTPGQGLQFLFEYFSETQRNKGNFPGRFSGRQFSNSRSEMNVSTLELGDSALYLCASGTGTGGAGAGELFFGEGSRLTVL.

This sequence joins TRBV5-5 and TRBJ1-5; D unclear. Trimming stripped 3 bases from V and 1 base from J, with 11 bases between. Germline V lookup: CDR1 SGHKS, CDR2 YYEKEE (reference sequence). The CDR3 spans 15 residues. The DNA for the CDR3 is TGTGCCAGCAGCTCCGCCTGGGCAAGCAATCAGCCCCAGCATTTT. As protein: CASSSAWASNQPQHF.

This clone was counted a few times. The chain couples TRBV10-2 to TRBJ2-5; possibly TRBD2 for D (5 bases). CDR1 WSHSY and CDR2 SAAADI come from the germline V gene. CDR3 length: 12 amino acids. Trimming left V 3 bases short and J 5 bases short, with 7 bases between. The CDR3 protein is CASSDWEETQYF. As DNA, the CDR3 is TGCGCCAGCAGTGATTGGGAGGAGACCCAGTACTTC.

The gene calls are TRBV28 and TRBJ2-1; 8 bases map to TRBD2. CDR3 length: 18 residues. The V gene end was trimmed by 4 bases and the J gene end by 0 bases; junction bases not matched to a gene: 11. Germline V gene sequence: CDR1 MDHEN, CDR2 SYDVKM. This CDR3 is CASSSTPGRVSSYNEQFF. CDR3 coding DNA: TGTGCCAGCAGTTCTACCCCCGGGAGGGTGAGCTCCTACAATGAGCAGTTCTTC.

This clone occurred a few times. The rearrangement uses TRBV5-4 and TRBJ1-1; D perhaps matches TRBD1 (5 bases). Germline V CDR1 and CDR2: SGHNT, YYREEE (reference sequence). V shed 4 bases and J shed 5 bases, with 18 bases lying between them. The CDR3 is 15 residues long. The CDR3 DNA reads TGTGCCAGCAGCCTGCTCCCAGAGACAGCTACTGAAGCTTTCTTT. This sequence encodes CASSLLPETATEAFF.

J is TRBJ2-7 and V is TRBV7-2; a weak D match, TRBD2 (6 bases). From germline, CDR1 is SGHTA and CDR2 FQGNSA. The CDR3 spans 13 residues. Deletions cut 11 bases from V and 3 bases from J, with 17 bases between. The CDR3 spells CASKTRENYEQYF. The CDR3 coding sequence is TGTGCCTCCAAAACCCGGGAGAACTACGAGCAGTACTTC.

The chain couples TRBV5-8 to TRBJ2-7; a possible D gene is TRBD2 (6 bases). The CDR3 spans 14 residues. V lost 0 bases to trimming and J lost 1 base, with 8 bases between them. The germline CDR1 and CDR2 sequences are SGHTS and YDEGEE. CDR3 sequence: CASSLAGVSYEQYF. CDR3 nucleotides: TGTGCCAGCAGCTTGGCGGGGGTTTCCTACGAGCAGTACTTC.

This clone was found a few times. V gene TRBV2 combines with J gene TRBJ2-1, with a tentative D call TRBD2 (5 bases). Trimming took 5 bases from V and 5 from J, leaving 10 bases between them. Germline V gene lookup returns CDR1 SNHLY and CDR2 FYNNEI. This CDR3 comprises 13 residues. The CDR3 reads CASSKEAHNEQFF. The CDR3 coding sequence is TGTGCCAGCAGTAAGGAGGCCCACAATGAGCAGTTCTTC.

The rearrangement links TRBV28 to TRBJ2-2; no clear D gene. V dropped 7 bases and J dropped 2 bases, with 14 bases sitting between them. The CDR3 is 15 amino acids. Per the germline V gene, CDR1 is MDHEN and CDR2 is SYDVKM. The CDR3, as DNA: TGTGCCAGCAACCGAGTGAGGCCCAACACCGGGGAGCTGTTTTTT. Amino acids: CASNRVRPNTGELFF.